This TCR beta chain was recovered during a study of beta chain features in type 1 diabetes listed by TCRdb under 2018. Concerning the study at large: Mean age, gender distribution, total cell number and subset yield did not differ between patients and healthy donors. The study compared TCRB repertoires of sorted circulating CD4+ T cell subsets between recently diagnosed type 1 diabetes patients and matched healthy donors. Across all samples, fewer than 110,000,000 sorted cells were examined, and cell number per subset correlated strongly with RNA yield. Whereas all 30 or so donors provided naive and central memory subsets, regulatory and stem cell-like memory subsets were isolated from just 8 patients and roughly 8 healthy donors. What the work shows at the level of the full study, not this receptor alone: Naive, central memory and regulatory TCRB repertoires appeared to be more similar among patients than among healthy donors. Patients with type 1 diabetes made fewer insertions and deleted more nucleotides at VDJ recombination sites, implying thymic rearrangement abnormalities. PCR might favor shorter templates, but patient and control samples were amplified and corrected together, so any skew would affect both groups equally. Because cDNA was sequenced instead of genomic DNA, activated cells with high expression could be over-represented, although the groups did not differ in activation or CD3 levels. Because the HLA sub-analyses included only small numbers of individuals, any influence of HLA type on TCRB rearrangement was left unresolved. Type 1 diabetes patients showed a moderate but significant shortening of TCRB CDR3 length in all four CD4+ subsets.

All of the isolated RNA was reverse transcribed with the High Capacity cDNA Reverse Transcription Kit, so expressed TCRB transcripts were sequenced. Deep immunoSEQ sequencing was performed on naive, central memory and regulatory T cell samples, with an average of roughly 3.3 million total reads per sample. Sorted cells were lysed in RLT buffer, and RNA was extracted using DNase-treated RNeasy Micro or Mini kits according to cell number. Each cell subset was processed separately to prevent cross-contamination, with patient and healthy donor samples processed together. The immunoSEQ multiplex PCR was used to amplify TCRB sequences from cDNA, generating 87-bp fragments that spanned the CDR3 region. Sequencing of the amplicons was done on the Illumina HiSeq platform. The paper's data handling went like this. Synthetic template baselines were used to correct PCR bias computationally, reads within Hamming distance 2 were collapsed together, and singletons that could not be merged were discarded. Reads were aligned against IMGT to assign V, D and J genes, CDR3 length and insertions or deletions at six rearrangement sites. Within each subset, clonotype counts were normalized to the number of sorted cells before true diversity and Gini coefficients were calculated with the tcR R package. The overlap coefficient, calculated on TCRB nucleotide sequences, was used to quantify repertoire sharing. The table comes from immuneACCESS by way of TCRdb, which keeps in-frame sequences with V and J called. Part of the clones is missing from these tables; in studies checked, under half for an unresolved V gene and the rest for unknown reasons. That table supplies the V and J calls and clone size; D and trimming were determined from the DNA. This sample comprises around 290,000 clones, approximately 8% of them detected only once. The ten top clones hold roughly 1% of the sample.

This clone was seen at least ten times. It lacks a known antigen. Base qualities are not provided; no much larger clone lies one nucleotide away. A single peripheral blood draw of 90 to 150 mL on average was collected from each donor into heparinised tubes. Naive, central memory, regulatory and stem cell-like memory CD4+ T cells were sorted on a BD FACSAria II using a panel including CD45RO, CCR7, CD25, CD127, CD95 and CD27. Purity was above 95% for every sorted population. PBMCs were isolated immediately by Lymphoprep density gradient centrifugation and stained directly without culture. So that batch effects would be minimized, each experiment stained and sorted samples in pairs, pairing one healthy donor with one patient. The germline V gene gives CDR1 as SGHTA and CDR2 as FQGNSA. V is reduced by 6 bases and J by 6 bases, leaving a spacing of 14 bases between them. From the cysteine through the phenylalanine, the CDR3 covers 13 amino acids. This entry keeps only the CDR3 DNA: 39 bases, framed from base 1.

The rearranged chain carries TRBV7-2 and TRBJ1-1, with a weak D call of TRBD1 (5 bases match). Sample: central memory CD4+ T cells from blood. The origin of this receptor is a woman younger than 30 in good health. The CDR3 reads CASSFQGMPEAFF. The bases are TGTGCCAGCAGTTTTCAGGGCATGCCTGAAGCTTTCTTT.